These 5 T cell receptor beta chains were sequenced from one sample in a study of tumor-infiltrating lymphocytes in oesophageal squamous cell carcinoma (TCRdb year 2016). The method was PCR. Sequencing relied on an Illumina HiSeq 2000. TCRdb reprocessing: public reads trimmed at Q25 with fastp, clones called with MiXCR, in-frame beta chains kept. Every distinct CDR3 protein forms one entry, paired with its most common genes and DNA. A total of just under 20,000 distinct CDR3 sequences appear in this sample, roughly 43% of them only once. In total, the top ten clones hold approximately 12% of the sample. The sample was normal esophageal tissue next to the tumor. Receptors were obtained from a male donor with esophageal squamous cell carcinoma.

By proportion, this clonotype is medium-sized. The DNA for the CDR3 is TGTGCCAGCAGCTTATTTCGGGGACGGAACAATGAGCAGTTCTTC. Translated: CASSLFRGRNNEQFF. The chain is built from TRBV7-3 and TRBJ2-1, with D perhaps assigned TRBD1 or TRBD2 (5 bases each). CDR3 length equals 15 residues. V was pared by 2 bases and J by 5 bases, with 13 bases between. Germline V CDR1 and CDR2: SGHTA, FQGTGA.

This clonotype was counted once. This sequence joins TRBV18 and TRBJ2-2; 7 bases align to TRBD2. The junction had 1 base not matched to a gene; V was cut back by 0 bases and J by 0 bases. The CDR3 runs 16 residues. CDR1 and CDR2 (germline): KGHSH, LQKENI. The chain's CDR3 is CASSPPGLANTGELFF. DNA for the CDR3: TGTGCCAGCTCACCACCCGGACTAGCGAACACCGGGGAGCTGTTTTTT.

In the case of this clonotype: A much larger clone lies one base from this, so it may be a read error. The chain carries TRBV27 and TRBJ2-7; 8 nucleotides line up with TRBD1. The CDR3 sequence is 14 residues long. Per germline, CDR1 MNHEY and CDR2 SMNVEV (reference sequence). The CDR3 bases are TGTGCCAGCAGTTTAGGACAGGGTCTCGATGAGCCGTACTTC. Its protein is CASSLGQGLDEPYF.

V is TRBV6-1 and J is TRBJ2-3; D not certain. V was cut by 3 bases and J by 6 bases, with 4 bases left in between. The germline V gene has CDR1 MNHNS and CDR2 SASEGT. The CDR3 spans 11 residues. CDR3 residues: CASSDQDTQYF. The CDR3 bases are TGTGCCAGCAGTGATCAGGATACGCAGTATTTT.

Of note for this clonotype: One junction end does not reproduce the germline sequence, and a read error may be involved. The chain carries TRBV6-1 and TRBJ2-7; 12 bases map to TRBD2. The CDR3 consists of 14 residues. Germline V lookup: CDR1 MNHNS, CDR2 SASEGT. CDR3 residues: CASSEWASGRARFF. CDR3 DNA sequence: TGTGCCAGCAGTGAATGGGCTAGCGGGAGGGCCCGGTTCTTC.